This T cell receptor (beta chain) is drawn from a study of T cell changes during pregnancy in multiple sclerosis. V lost 1 base and J lost 4, with 8 bases in between. The CDR3 covers 14 residues. From germline, CDR1 is MGHRA and CDR2 YSYEKL. TCRdb keeps only in-frame clones here, not all; method: immunoSEQ multiplex PCR. Among 43,000 or so clones listed, approximately 90% were seen once. The clonotype comes from a female donor with multiple sclerosis, enrolled in a pregnancy study. The sequencing used peripheral blood, collected in the first trimester of pregnancy. This chain uses TRBV4-1 with TRBJ1-5; D unclear. In DNA form, the CDR3 reads TGCGCCAGCAGCCAAGTTTCAGGAAATCAGCCCCAGCATTTT. Translated, it gives CASSQVSGNQPQHF.